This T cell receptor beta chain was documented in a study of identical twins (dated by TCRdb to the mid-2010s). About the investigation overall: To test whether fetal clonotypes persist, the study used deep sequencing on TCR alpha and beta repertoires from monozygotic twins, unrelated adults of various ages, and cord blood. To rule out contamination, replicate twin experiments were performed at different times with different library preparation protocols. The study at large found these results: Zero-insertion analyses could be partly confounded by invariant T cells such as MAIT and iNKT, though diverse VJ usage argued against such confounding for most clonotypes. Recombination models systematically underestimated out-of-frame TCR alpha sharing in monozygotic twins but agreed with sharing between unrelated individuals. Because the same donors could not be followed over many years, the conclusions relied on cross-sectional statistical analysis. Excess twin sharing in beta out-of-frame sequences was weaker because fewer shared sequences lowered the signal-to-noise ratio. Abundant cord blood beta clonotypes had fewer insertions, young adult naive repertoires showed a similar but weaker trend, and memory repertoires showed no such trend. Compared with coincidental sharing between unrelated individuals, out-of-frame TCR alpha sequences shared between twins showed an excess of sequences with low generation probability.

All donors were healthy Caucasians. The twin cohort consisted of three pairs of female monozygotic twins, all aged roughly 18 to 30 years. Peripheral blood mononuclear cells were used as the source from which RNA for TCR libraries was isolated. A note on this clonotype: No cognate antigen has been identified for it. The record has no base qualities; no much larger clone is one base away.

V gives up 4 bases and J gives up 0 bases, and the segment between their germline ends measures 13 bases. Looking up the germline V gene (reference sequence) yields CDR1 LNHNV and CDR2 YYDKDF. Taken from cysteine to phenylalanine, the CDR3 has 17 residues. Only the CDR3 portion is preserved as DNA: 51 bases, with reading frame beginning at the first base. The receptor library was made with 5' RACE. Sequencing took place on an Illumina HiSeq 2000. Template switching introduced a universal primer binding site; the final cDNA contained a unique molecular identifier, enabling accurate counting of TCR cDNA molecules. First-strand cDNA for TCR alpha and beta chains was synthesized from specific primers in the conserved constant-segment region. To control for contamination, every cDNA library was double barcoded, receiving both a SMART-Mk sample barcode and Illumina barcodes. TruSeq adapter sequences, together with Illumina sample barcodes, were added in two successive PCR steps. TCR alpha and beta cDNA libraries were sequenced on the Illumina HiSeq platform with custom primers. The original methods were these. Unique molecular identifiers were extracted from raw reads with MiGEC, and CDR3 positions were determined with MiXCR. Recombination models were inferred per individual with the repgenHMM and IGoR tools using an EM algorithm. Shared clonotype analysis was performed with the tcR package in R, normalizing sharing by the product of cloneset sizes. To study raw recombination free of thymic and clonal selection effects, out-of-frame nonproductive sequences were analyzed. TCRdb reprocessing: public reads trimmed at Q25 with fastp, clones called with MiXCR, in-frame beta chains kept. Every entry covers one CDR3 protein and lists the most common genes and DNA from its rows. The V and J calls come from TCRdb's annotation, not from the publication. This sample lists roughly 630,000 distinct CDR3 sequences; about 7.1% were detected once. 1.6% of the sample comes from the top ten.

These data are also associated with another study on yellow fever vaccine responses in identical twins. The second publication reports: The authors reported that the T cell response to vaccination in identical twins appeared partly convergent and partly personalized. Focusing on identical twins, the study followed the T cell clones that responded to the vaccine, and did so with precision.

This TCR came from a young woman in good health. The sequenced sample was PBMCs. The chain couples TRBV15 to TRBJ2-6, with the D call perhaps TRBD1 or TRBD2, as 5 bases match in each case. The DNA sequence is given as TGTGCCACCAGCAAGGGACGGGATCTCTCTGGGGCCAACGTCCTGACTTTC. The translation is CATSKGRDLSGANVLTF.